This T cell receptor (beta chain) derives from a study of cytomegalovirus exposure and HLA in healthy donors. Study details: From donors who were HLA-typed, an early data release held 80 million or so unique TCRs. Study results and limitations: Segments of the TCR beta V type were, in most cases, productive about 87% or about 30% of the time in an earlier analysis. HLA restriction was apparent for most CMV-associated TCR beta chains in a later analysis. A missense variant in DCLRE1C was later tied to TCR beta V- and J-gene trimming.

Notes on this clone: Its antigen is not known.

The PCR was carried out with 60 Vbeta primers and 13 Jbeta primers. Sequenced by immunoSEQ multiplex PCR; TCRdb stores in-frame clones only, minus some. The table counts more than 50,000 clones; 9.5% to 15% lies in the top ten. CDR1 and CDR2 from the germline V gene are MNHNS and SASEGT. Trimming removed 4 bases from V and 2 bases from J; junction bases left unmatched: 3. This CDR3 contains 14 residues. The rearrangement links TRBV6-1 to TRBJ2-7, with TRBD1 matching over 9 bases. This sequence originates from a young man in good health and CMV-seropositive. Sequencing was performed on PBMCs. CDR3 DNA: TGTGCCAGCAGTGGGGGACAGGGTACCTACGAGCAGTACTTC. As protein: CASSGGQGTYEQYF.